Below, one T cell receptor (beta chain) is given with its context. Other DNA sequences within the sample encode an identical CDR3. This sample stems from a study of OX40 agonist ivuxolimab in advanced cancers. Trimming cost V 1 base and J 0 bases, with 7 bases left between them. The CDR3 sequence is 14 residues long. CDR1 and CDR2 from the germline V gene are LNHDA and SQIVND (reference sequence). The method was immunoSEQ multiplex PCR; TCRdb's version includes in-frame clones alone and lacks a portion of them. Seen here are nearly 80,000 clones, about 85% observed once, and the top ten hold 3% to 4.5%.

This specimen consisted of CD4+ or CD8+ T cells sorted from blood, obtained in a trial of the OX40 agonist ivuxolimab. The clonotype was recovered from an adult with an advanced solid tumor such as melanoma, head and neck, liver or kidney cancer. V and J are TRBV19 and TRBJ2-7; D is perhaps TRBD2 (5 bases). The CDR3 loop reads CASSIAGSSYEQYF. In DNA form, the CDR3 reads TGTGCCAGTAGTATAGCGGGAAGCTCCTACGAGCAGTACTTC.